This TCR beta chain was recovered during a study of shared clonotypes between healthy human individuals. The assay was immunoSEQ multiplex PCR, and TCRdb's table has in-frame clones only and misses some. Of approximately 500,000 clones listed, around 85% were seen once; the top ten hold over 9.5%. The CDR3 extends over 14 amino acids. Between the trimmed V and J ends, which lost 1 base and 6 bases, there was a span of 11 bases. Per the germline V gene, CDR1 is SGHTA and CDR2 is FQGNSA. V and J are TRBV7-2 and TRBJ2-3; no reliable D call. The clonotype was recovered from a woman between 40 and 50 years old in good health. Some clones in this sample may be carry-over from other donors' samples. Sequenced material: PBMCs. For the CDR3, the DNA is TGTGCCAGCAGCTTAGGTGCCCTAGTCGATACGCAGTATTTT. Its protein product is CASSLGALVDTQYF.